Below, one T cell receptor beta chain is given with its context. Its antigen is undetermined. This entry belongs to a study of shared clonotypes between healthy human individuals. General study findings and limits: The genetic and exposure-history diversity represented was limited by few donors.

Donors were healthy HIV-negative adults without recently reported acute infections or vaccinations. Each donor was a Caucasian adult residing in Nashville, Tennessee. Sequencing used immunoSEQ multiplex PCR; TCRdb keeps in-frame clones, though not all of them. In the table there are 450,000 to 500,000 clones, about 82% of which are singletons. The sequenced material came from PBMCs. This sequence originates from a woman between 40 and 55 years old in good health. Some clones in this sample may be carry-over from other donors' samples.

CDR3 sequence (DNA): TGTGCCAGCAGCACGCACCGGACTAGCGTACAAGAGACCCAGTACTTC. Protein product: CASSTHRTSVQETQYF. V is TRBV7-8 and J is TRBJ2-5; TRBD2 matches 9 bases. This CDR3 has 16 residues. Trimming at V came to 5 bases and at J to 2 bases, leaving 9 bases not matched to a gene. CDR1 and CDR2 (germline): SGHVS, FQNEAQ.